These T cell receptor beta chains were read from a single sample in a study of human T cells and chemical hapten exposure. One entry per CDR3 protein, called by TCRdb with MiXCR from the RACE reads. The sample has about 80,000 distinct CDR3 sequences; approximately 10% are singletons. The sequences come from whole blood, collected in connection with sensitization to the hapten diphenylcyclopropenone (DPC). The receptors were sampled from a woman between 45 and 65 years old with alopecia areata. Some clones in this sample may be carry-over from other donors' samples. Each CDR3 is given with its conserved first and last residue. A D gene is named only where the DNA matches it firmly. Clone sizes are given selectively: once, few, many, or a class where the clone is expanded.

j_call: TRBJ1-2
cdr3_length: 16
clone_size: -
d_call: -
v_call: TRBV18
cdr3_nt: TGTGCCAGCTCACTGGTTCTGGCGCGCGGGAACTATGGCTACACCTTC
cdr3_aa: CASSLVLARGNYGYTF

j_call: TRBJ2-5
cdr3_length: 13
clone_size: -
d_call: -
v_call: TRBV28
cdr3_nt: TGTGCCAGCAGTCACGGGGATCAAGAGACCCAGTACTTC
cdr3_aa: CASSHGDQETQYF

j_call: TRBJ2-2
cdr3_length: 13
clone_size: few
d_call: -
v_call: TRBV27
cdr3_nt: TGTGCCAGCCGAGTCTTTGGGACCGGGGAGCTGTTTTTT
cdr3_aa: CASRVFGTGELFF

j_call: TRBJ2-3
cdr3_length: 14
clone_size: -
d_call: -
v_call: TRBV6-2/TRBV6-3
cdr3_nt: TGTGCCGGGGGGACCAGCGGTAGCACAGATACGCAGTATTTT
cdr3_aa: CAGGTSGSTDTQYF

j_call: TRBJ2-1
cdr3_length: 13
clone_size: -
d_call: TRBD2
v_call: TRBV29-1
cdr3_nt: TGCAGCATCCTGGGAGCGGGAGTGAATGAGCAGTTCTTC
cdr3_aa: CSILGAGVNEQFF

j_call: TRBJ1-2
cdr3_length: 17
clone_size: few
d_call: TRBD1
v_call: TRBV7-2
cdr3_nt: TGTGCCAGCAGCTTAGCGGGTGCAGGGACAGCCCGTTATGGCTACACCTTC
cdr3_aa: CASSLAGAGTARYGYTF

j_call: TRBJ1-4
cdr3_length: 16
clone_size: many
d_call: -
v_call: TRBV6-6
cdr3_nt: TGTGCCAGCAGATTTAAGACAACCGCAACTAATGAAAAACTGTTTTTT
cdr3_aa: CASRFKTTATNEKLFF

j_call: TRBJ2-2
cdr3_length: 13
clone_size: -
d_call: -
v_call: TRBV7-6
cdr3_nt: TGTGCCAGCAGCCGACTAGTCCCCGGGGAGCTGTTTTTT
cdr3_aa: CASSRLVPGELFF

j_call: TRBJ2-2
cdr3_length: 16
clone_size: few
d_call: TRBD2
v_call: TRBV7-9
cdr3_nt: TGTGCCAGCAGCTTCCGACCGGGAGGGAGCACCGGGGAGCTGTTTTTT
cdr3_aa: CASSFRPGGSTGELFF

j_call: TRBJ1-2
cdr3_length: 15
clone_size: few
d_call: -
v_call: TRBV27
cdr3_nt: TGTGCCAGCAGTTTCTCCCCCCCGGGGACCTATGGCTACACCTTC
cdr3_aa: CASSFSPPGTYGYTF

j_call: TRBJ1-2
cdr3_length: 13
clone_size: many
d_call: TRBD1
v_call: TRBV7-2
cdr3_nt: TGTGCCAGCAGCTTAGCAACAGGGGATGGCTACACCTTC
cdr3_aa: CASSLATGDGYTF